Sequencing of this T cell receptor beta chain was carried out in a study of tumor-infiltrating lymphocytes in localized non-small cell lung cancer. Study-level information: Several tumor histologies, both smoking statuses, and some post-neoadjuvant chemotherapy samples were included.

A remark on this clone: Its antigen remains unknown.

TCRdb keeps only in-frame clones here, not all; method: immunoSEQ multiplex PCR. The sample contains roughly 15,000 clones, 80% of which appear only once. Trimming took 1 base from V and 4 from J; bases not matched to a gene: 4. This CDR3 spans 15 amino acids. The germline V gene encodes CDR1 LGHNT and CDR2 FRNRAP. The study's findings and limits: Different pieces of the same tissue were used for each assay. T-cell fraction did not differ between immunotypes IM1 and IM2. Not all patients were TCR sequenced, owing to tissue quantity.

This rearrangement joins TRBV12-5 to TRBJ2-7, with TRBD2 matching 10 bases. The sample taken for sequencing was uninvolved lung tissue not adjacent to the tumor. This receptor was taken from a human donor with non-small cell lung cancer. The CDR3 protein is CASGLGTSGLYEQYF. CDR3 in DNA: TGTGCTAGTGGTTTGGGGACTAGCGGACTGTACGAGCAGTACTTC.